Presented here are 14 T cell receptor beta chains from one specimen sequenced in a study of blood T cell repertoires in COVID-19. The method was immunoSEQ multiplex PCR; TCRdb's version includes in-frame clones alone and lacks a portion of them. The sample consists of roughly 70,000 clones, around 70% of them appearing once. The sequenced sample consisted of peripheral blood. The source is a man between 60 and 75 years old with acute or convalescent COVID-19.

The rearrangement uses TRBV18 and TRBJ2-1, with D perhaps TRBD1 (5 bases). This CDR3 is 14 amino acids long. Germline V gene sequence: CDR1 KGHSH, CDR2 LQKENI. V lost 3 bases, J lost 5 bases, and 11 bases lay in between. CDR3 protein: CASSPFQGHNEQFF. As DNA, the CDR3 is TGTGCCAGCTCACCCTTTCAGGGCCACAATGAGCAGTTCTTC. The entire variable domain, with the rest obtained from reference TRBV18 and TRBJ2-1, is as follows: NAGVMQNPRHLVRRRGQEARLRCSPMKGHSHVYWYRQLPEEGLKFMVYLQKENIIDESGMPKERFSAEFPKEGPSILRIQQVVRGDSAAYFCASSPFQGHNEQFFGPGTRLTVL.

The CDR3 spells CASSVASGSGETQYF. Here the CDR3 DNA reads TGTGCCAGCAGCGTAGCATCTGGGAGTGGAGAGACCCAGTACTTC. The chain is built from TRBV9 and TRBJ2-5, with D maybe TRBD2 (5 bases). Germline V CDR1 and CDR2: SGDLS, YYNGEE. The CDR3 has 15 amino acids. Trimming pared 0 bases from V and 4 bases from J, leaving 13 bases between.

The V and J genes are TRBV15 and TRBJ1-6; the D is unclear. From germline, CDR1 is LNHNV and CDR2 YYDKDF (reference sequence). Trimming removed 4 bases at V and 0 bases at J, with 7 bases between. The CDR3 is 15 amino acids. The CDR3 region has the DNA TGTGCCACCAGCATAGGGAGCTCCTATAATTCACCCCTCCACTTT. Protein sequence: CATSIGSSYNSPLHF.

The chain has TRBV6-5 and TRBJ1-3; D remains ambiguous. Per the germline V gene, CDR1 is MNHEY and CDR2 is SVGAGI. The length of the CDR3 is 13 residues. Trimming removed 7 bases from V and 0 bases from J, with 7 bases in between. The chain's CDR3 is CASTADSGNTIYF. The CDR3 bases are TGTGCCAGCACCGCAGACTCTGGAAACACCATATATTTT.

The V call is TRBV14, the J call TRBJ2-3; 8 bases align to TRBD2. Unmatched junction bases numbered 13, after V lost 2 bases and J lost 6 bases. Germline CDR1 reads SGHDN; CDR2 reads FVKESK. The CDR3 totals 17 residues. The CDR3 DNA follows: TGTGCCAGCAGCCAACTCGATATTAGCGGGATATGGGATACGCAGTATTTT. Protein sequence: CASSQLDISGIWDTQYF.

CDR3 region: CASSLLETGANVLTF. The CDR3 nucleotides read TGTGCCAGCAGCCTACTGGAGACTGGGGCCAACGTCCTGACTTTC. This chain links TRBV3-1 (or the pseudogene TRBV3-2) with TRBJ2-6; D is undetermined. Germline V CDR1 and CDR2: LGHDT, YNNKEL (reference sequence). Trimming removed 4 bases from V and 2 bases from J, with 9 bases in between. The CDR3 has 15 residues.

The rearrangement uses TRBV9 and TRBJ1-1; TRBD1 matches 9 bases. V lost 3 bases and J lost 4; bases outside the gene matches: 1. CDR3 length equals 13 residues. CDR1 and CDR2 from the germline V gene are SGDLS and YYNGEE. CDR3 sequence reads: CASSATGGTEAFF. CDR3 nucleotides: TGTGCCAGCAGCGCGACAGGGGGCACTGAAGCTTTCTTT.

This chain connects TRBV11-3 to TRBJ1-1, with D hard to call. Germline assignment: CDR1 SGHNT and CDR2 YENEEA. The V end lost 3 bases, the J end lost 5 bases, and 10 bases lay between the germline ends. The CDR3 totals 13 residues. The CDR3 sequence is CASSLLAETEAFF. DNA for the CDR3: TGTGCCAGCAGCTTGTTAGCAGAGACTGAAGCTTTCTTT.

The genes are TRBV4-2 and TRBJ2-1; weak D call: TRBD2 (6 bases). V lost 4 bases and J 10 bases, leaving 20 bases between the germline ends. Looked up from germline, CDR1 is LGHNA and CDR2 is YNFKEQ. The CDR3 extends over 15 amino acids. The CDR3 loop reads CASSPAGSSAGEQFF. In DNA form, the CDR3 reads TGTGCCAGCAGCCCCGCGGGGAGTAGCGCCGGGGAGCAGTTCTTC.

J is TRBJ2-7 and V is TRBV28; possibly TRBD1 for D (5 bases). CDR1 and CDR2 from the germline V gene are MDHEN and SYDVKM. V lost 2 bases and J lost 1, with 9 bases in between. The CDR3 is 14 amino acids. The CDR3 nucleotides read TGTGCCAGCAGTTTACCACAGGCTTCCTACGAGCAGTACGTC. Protein: CASSLPQASYEQYV.

The chain uses TRBV11-2 and TRBJ1-4; D is unresolved. This CDR3 region has 14 residues. The V end lost 0 bases, the J end lost 3 bases, and 5 bases lay between the germline ends. In germline, CDR1 is SGHAT, CDR2 FQNNGV. This chain's CDR3 is CASSLEPANEKLFF. The CDR3 nucleotides are TGTGCCAGCAGCTTAGAACCGGCTAATGAAAAACTGTTTTTT. The variable domain in full, with the rest retrieved from reference TRBV11-2 and TRBJ1-4, is EAGVAQSPRYKIIEKRQSVAFWCNPISGHATLYWYQQILGQGPKLLIQFQNNGVVDDSQLPKDRFSAERLKGVDSTLKIQPAKLEDSAVYLCASSLEPANEKLFFGSGTQLSVL.

This CDR3 is CASSPQLAGPYEQYF. In nucleotides, the CDR3 is TGTGCCAGCAGCCCCCAACTAGCGGGTCCCTACGAGCAGTACTTC. The chain is built from TRBV7-3 and TRBJ2-7; TRBD2 aligns across 9 bases. V gave up 5 bases and J gave up 2 bases; unmatched junction bases: 7. Per germline, CDR1 SGHTA and CDR2 FQGTGA. The CDR3 sequence is 15 residues long.

This chain connects TRBV13 to TRBJ2-1, with 8 bases that match TRBD1. With V trimmed by 3 bases and J by 6 bases, 1 base remained unmatched. Germline V lookup: CDR1 PRHDT, CDR2 FYEKMQ (reference sequence). The length of the CDR3 is 13 residues. The CDR3 protein is CASSFTGGNEQFF. In DNA, the CDR3 is TGTGCCAGCAGCTTCACAGGGGGCAATGAGCAGTTCTTC.

The gene calls are TRBV29-1 and TRBJ1-2; the match to TRBD1 covers 9 bases. The germline V gene has CDR1 SQVTM and CDR2 ANQGSEA. Unmatched junction bases numbered 5, after V lost 7 bases and J lost 8 bases. The CDR3 runs to 11 residues. In nucleotides, the CDR3 is TGCAGCGCAGGGACAGGGAAGGGCTACACCTTC. Translated: CSAGTGKGYTF.